One sample yielded the 12 T cell receptor beta chains listed below, sequenced in a study of neoadjuvant nivolumab and ipilimumab in lung cancer. The assay was immunoSEQ multiplex PCR, and TCRdb's table has in-frame clones only and misses some. The sample yields around 4,500 clones, about 74% seen once. The sequences come from normal lung tissue adjacent to the tumor, collected after neoadjuvant nivolumab, alone or with ipilimumab, at or shortly before surgery. The receptors come from an adult with non-small cell lung cancer. Some clones in this sample may be carry-over from other donors' samples.

V is TRBV2 and J is TRBJ2-3, with TRBD2 matching 9 bases. The trim removed 4 bases at V and 6 bases at J, leaving 5 bases unmatched. The CDR3 extends over 14 amino acids. The germline V gene encodes CDR1 SNHLY and CDR2 FYNNEI. The CDR3, as DNA: TGTGCCAGCAGTGTCGGGACTAGCCAGGATACGCAGTATTTT. It codes for CASSVGTSQDTQYF.

The chain couples TRBV30 to TRBJ2-5; D is perhaps TRBD2 (7 bases). V lost 4 bases and J 5 bases, leaving 14 bases between the germline ends. Germline V gene sequence: CDR1 GTSNPN, CDR2 SVGIG (reference sequence). The CDR3 totals 13 residues. For the CDR3, the DNA is TGTGCCTGGACCGAGGGGGGGACGGAGACCCAGTACTTC. Protein sequence: CAWTEGGTETQYF.

The V and J genes are TRBV7-2 and TRBJ1-2, with D perhaps matching TRBD1 (6 bases). Germline V CDR1 and CDR2: SGHTA, FQGNSA. The CDR3 has 13 residues. Trimming stripped 5 bases from V and 2 bases from J, with 9 bases between. CDR3 DNA: TGTGCCAGCAGCGGAACAGGGAACTATGGCTACACCTTC. Residues: CASSGTGNYGYTF.

The chain recombines TRBV5-5 with TRBJ2-2, with TRBD1 matching over 9 bases. The CDR3 sequence is 16 residues long. With V trimmed by 0 bases and J by 0 bases, 0 bases remained unmatched. Per the germline V gene, CDR1 is SGHKS and CDR2 is YYEKEE (reference sequence). Here the CDR3 reads CASSLGTGANTGELFF. In DNA, the CDR3 is TGTGCCAGCAGCTTGGGGACAGGGGCGAACACCGGGGAGCTGTTTTTT.

The chain uses TRBV30 and TRBJ2-1, with TRBD1 matching 9 bases. V trimming: 2 bases; J trimming: 2 bases; junction bases outside the gene matches: 13. Germline V CDR1 and CDR2: GTSNPN, SVGIG (reference sequence). CDR3 length: 18 residues. CDR3 nucleotide sequence: TGTGCCTGGAGTTCCCCGCTGTGGGACAGGGAAGCCTACAATGAGCAGTTCTTC. This codes for CAWSSPLWDREAYNEQFF.

The rearrangement links TRBV7-9 to TRBJ2-5; D is possibly TRBD2 (5 bases). Germline V gene lookup returns CDR1 SEHNR and CDR2 FQNEAQ (reference sequence). The CDR3 has 14 amino acids. The germline V and J ends were trimmed by 0 bases and 5 bases, with 10 bases remaining between them. For the CDR3, the DNA is TGTGCCAGCAGCTTAGCATCGAGGGTGGAGACCCAGTACTTC. Its protein is CASSLASRVETQYF. Supplemented by reference TRBV7-9 and TRBJ2-5, the full variable domain reads DTGVSQNPRHKITKRGQNVTFRCDPISEHNRLYWYRQTLGQGPEFLTYFQNEAQLEKSRLLSDRFSAERPKGSFSTLEIQRTEQGDSAMYLCASSLASRVETQYFGPGTRLLVL.

The J gene is TRBJ1-2, the V gene TRBV7-9; D possibly corresponds to TRBD1 (5 bases). This CDR3 has 14 residues. Between the trimmed V and J ends, which lost 3 bases and 6 bases, there was a span of 14 bases. Germline V gene sequence: CDR1 SEHNR, CDR2 FQNEAQ (reference sequence). CDR3 amino acids: CASSLEVPGHGYTF. The CDR3 bases are TGTGCCAGCAGCTTGGAAGTCCCAGGGCATGGCTACACCTTC.

This chain joins TRBV30 and TRBJ1-5, with a weak D call TRBD1 (6 bases). The germline CDR1 and CDR2 sequences are GTSNPN and SVGIG (reference sequence). This CDR3 has 12 residues. With 4 bases removed from V and 7 bases from J, the gap between germline ends came to 11 bases. The CDR3 nucleotides are TGTGCCTGGACCGAGGGGGGCCAGCCCCAGCATTTT. This codes for CAWTEGGQPQHF.

V is TRBV27 and J is TRBJ2-3, with TRBD2 matching 7 bases. Germline V gene data show CDR1 as MNHEY and CDR2 as SMNVEV (reference sequence). The ends lost 3 bases at V and 3 bases at J; junction bases unmatched: 9. The CDR3 is 16 amino acids. CDR3 in DNA: TGTGCCAGCAGTTTCCCCGGGGAGGGAGGAACAGATACGCAGTATTTT. Translation gives CASSFPGEGGTDTQYF.

The gene calls are TRBV27 and TRBJ2-5; 8 nucleotides match TRBD2. Germline CDR1 and CDR2: MNHEY and SMNVEV (reference sequence). The CDR3 spans 13 residues. Germline trimming cut 6 bases from V and 5 bases from J; bases unmatched to any gene: 5. CDR3 DNA: TGTGCCAGCAGCCTCCCGGGAGGGGAGACCCAGTACTTC. Its translation: CASSLPGGETQYF.

This sequence joins TRBV19 and TRBJ1-2, with D perhaps matching TRBD1 (6 bases). The V gene lost 5 bases and the J gene lost 4 bases, with 11 bases spanning the gap. Germline loops: CDR1 LNHDA, CDR2 SQIVND (reference sequence). This CDR3 has 13 amino acids. This CDR3 reads CASSPGEGYGYTF. In nucleotides, the CDR3 is TGTGCCAGTAGTCCAGGGGAGGGCTATGGCTACACCTTC.

This clone is a singleton in its sample. The chain is built from TRBV30 and TRBJ1-3; D may be TRBD1 (6 bases). The CDR3 has 16 amino acids. Germline CDR1 GTSNPN, CDR2 SVGIG (reference sequence). The V end was cut by 0 bases, the J end by 3 bases, with 15 bases between. CDR3 DNA sequence: TGTGCCTGGAGTGTAGGTCAGGGGCCAGGTGGAAACACCATATATTTT. Its protein is CAWSVGQGPGGNTIYF.